This entry lists 16 T cell receptor beta chains sequenced from one sample in a study of T cells in localized non-small cell lung cancer. Repertoires were generated with immunoSEQ multiplex PCR, while TCRdb's copy carries only in-frame clones and drops some. The data show over 55,000 clones, 90% seen once. The starting material was peripheral blood, obtained before any cancer treatment. The receptors were gathered from a woman aged 35 to 70 with stage I lung adenocarcinoma.

The chain employs TRBV11-2 and TRBJ2-3; a possible D gene is TRBD2 (6 bases). CDR3 length: 12 amino acids. V was pared by 5 bases and J by 5 bases, with 8 bases between. Germline values: CDR1 SGHAT, CDR2 FQNNGV. The CDR3 DNA is TGTGCCAGCAGCCCGCGGGAAGATACGCAGTATTTT. Residues: CASSPREDTQYF.

This chain uses TRBV6-5 with TRBJ1-1, with a weak D call TRBD1 (6 bases). V lost 6 bases and J 6 bases, leaving 17 bases between the germline ends. The CDR3 totals 14 residues. Per germline, CDR1 MNHEY and CDR2 SVGAGI. The DNA of the CDR3 is TGTGCCAGCAGCGGCAGCTACGGGACACCTGAAGCTTTCTTT. Protein sequence: CASSGSYGTPEAFF.

The chain joins TRBV4-3 to TRBJ1-6; D not certain. Per germline, CDR1 LGHNA and CDR2 YSLEER. The CDR3 has 14 residues. Trimming pared 0 bases from V and 10 bases from J, leaving 10 bases between. Here the CDR3 reads CASSQDQLGSPLHF. The CDR3 coding sequence is TGCGCCAGCAGCCAAGACCAGTTGGGGTCACCCCTCCACTTT.

The chain links TRBV6-5 to TRBJ1-4; 7 bases fit TRBD1. This CDR3 contains 15 residues. Germline V lookup: CDR1 MNHEY, CDR2 SVGAGI. The J segment lost 3 bases and the V segment lost 5 bases, leaving 6 bases of the junction unmatched. The CDR3 reads CASSGGDSSNEKLFF. The CDR3 region has the DNA TGTGCCAGCAGTGGAGGGGACAGCTCTAATGAAAAACTGTTTTTT.

The chain combines TRBV5-1 with TRBJ2-2; possible D gene TRBD2, 5 bases. Germline assignment: CDR1 SGHRS and CDR2 YFSETQ. The CDR3 is made up of 17 amino acids. Trimming cost V 5 bases and J 5 bases, with 22 bases left between them. This CDR3 reads CASSPLAGSSWTGELFF. The CDR3 nucleotides read TGCGCCAGCAGTCCTTTGGCGGGTTCTAGTTGGACCGGGGAGCTGTTTTTT.

The chain employs TRBV6-1 and TRBJ2-7; D may be TRBD2 (5 bases). CDR3 length equals 15 residues. Germline-derived CDR1 and CDR2 are MNHNS and SASEGT. Trimming left V 4 bases short and J 5 bases short, with 18 bases between. The CDR3 DNA reads as TGTGCCAGCAGTGCCTCTTCCCCGGGGTACCACGAGCAGTACTTC. The encoded protein is CASSASSPGYHEQYF.

V is TRBV2 and J is TRBJ2-3; no firm D call. This CDR3 has 15 amino acids. Germline values: CDR1 SNHLY, CDR2 FYNNEI. With 0 bases removed from V and 2 bases from J, the gap between germline ends came to 9 bases. The CDR3 sequence is CASSEALGFTDTQYF. CDR3 nucleotide sequence: TGTGCCAGCAGTGAAGCTCTGGGATTCACAGATACGCAGTATTTT.

J is TRBJ2-1 and V is TRBV5-8; possibly TRBD2 for D (6 bases). Trimming shortened V by 6 bases and J by 5 bases, and 9 bases separated the two germline ends. Germline CDR1 reads SGHTS; CDR2 reads YDEGEE. This CDR3 is built from 12 residues. As DNA, the CDR3 is TGTGCCAGCACGCTAGCGAACAATGAGCAGTTCTTC. It is translated as CASTLANNEQFF.

V and J are TRBV7-2 and TRBJ2-7; TRBD2 agrees at 8 bases. With V trimmed by 0 bases and J by 5 bases, 12 bases remained unmatched. CDR3 length: 17 residues. Germline assignment: CDR1 SGHTA and CDR2 FQGNSA. CDR3 sequence reads: CASSLAVAGLTFDEQYF. CDR3 coding DNA: TGTGCCAGCAGCTTAGCAGTAGCGGGGTTGACATTCGACGAGCAGTACTTC.

The chain couples TRBV19 to TRBJ1-4; 7 positions match TRBD1. The CDR3 sequence is 15 residues long. After removal of 3 bases from V and 5 bases from J, the junction contained 6 bases not matched to a gene. The V gene's germline CDR1 is LNHDA and CDR2 SQIVND (reference sequence). CDR3 in amino acids: CASSIWTGPNEKLFF. In DNA, the CDR3 is TGTGCCAGTAGTATCTGGACAGGACCAAATGAAAAACTGTTTTTT.

This clone was picked up one time. The V gene is TRBV7-6, the J gene TRBJ2-3; 7 nucleotides line up with TRBD1. Looked up from germline, CDR1 is SGHVS and CDR2 is FNYEAQ. V was pared by 1 base and J by 4 bases, with 11 bases of the junction left unmatched. This CDR3 comprises 17 residues. The CDR3: CASSLETTQGDADTQYF. DNA of the CDR3: TGTGCCAGCAGCTTAGAAACCACCCAGGGGGATGCAGATACGCAGTATTTT.

J is TRBJ1-6 and V is TRBV2; D not resolved. The CDR3 spans 15 residues. Trimming shortened V by 6 bases and J by 3 bases, and 12 bases separated the two germline ends. The germline CDR1 and CDR2 sequences are SNHLY and FYNNEI. In DNA, the CDR3 is TGTGCCAGCAGCGTTGACTCCCTCTATAATTCACCCCTCCACTTT. Its protein product is CASSVDSLYNSPLHF. Full variable domain (outside the CDR3, taken from reference TRBV2 and TRBJ1-6): EPEVTQTPSHQVTQMGQEVILRCVPISNHLYFYWYRQILGQKVEFLVSFYNNEISEKSEIFDDQFSVERPDGSNFTLKIRSTKLEDSAMYFCASSVDSLYNSPLHFGNGTRLTVT.

The chain is built from TRBV4-3 and TRBJ2-6; D gene ambiguous. Germline V gene sequence: CDR1 LGHNA, CDR2 YSLEER. CDR3 length equals 18 residues. Trimming removed 0 bases at V and 4 bases at J, with 16 bases between. CDR3 loop: CASSQDNPGSSGANVLTF. In DNA form, the CDR3 reads TGCGCCAGCAGCCAAGATAACCCGGGTTCCTCCGGGGCCAACGTCCTGACTTTC.

The chain employs TRBV7-9 and TRBJ2-6, with 9 positions matching TRBD2. The J segment lost 0 bases and the V segment lost 11 bases, leaving 14 bases of the junction unmatched. The length of the CDR3 is 18 residues. Per the germline V gene, CDR1 is SEHNR and CDR2 is FQNEAQ (reference sequence). CDR3 nucleotides: TGTGCCCTTATTGGGGCGGGAGGGCCAGCCTCTGGGGCCAACGTCCTGACTTTC. Protein: CALIGAGGPASGANVLTF.

This chain uses TRBV2 with TRBJ2-5, with D perhaps matching TRBD2 (6 bases). From germline, CDR1 is SNHLY and CDR2 FYNNEI. The CDR3 consists of 13 residues. Trimming cost V 2 bases and J 5 bases, with 9 bases left between them. This CDR3 is CASSERGTETQYF. The CDR3 DNA sequence: TGTGCCAGCAGTGAACGGGGGACCGAGACCCAGTACTTC.

This sequence joins TRBV28 and TRBJ1-4; the D is unclear. Trimming cost V 2 bases and J 7 bases, with 2 bases left between them. This CDR3 comprises 11 residues. Germline CDR1 MDHEN, CDR2 SYDVKM. CDR3 DNA: TGTGCCAGCAGTTTACGTGAAAAACTGTTTTTT. Protein product: CASSLREKLFF.